This T cell receptor beta chain was sequenced during a study of a mutant IDH1 vaccine in newly diagnosed glioma. Documented time point: week 35, safety follow-up. The content of each vaccine dose was 300 ug of mutant IDH1 20-mer peptide, and topical imiquimod accompanied it. Germline V lookup: CDR1 MNHEY, CDR2 SVGAGI. Trimming left V 4 bases short and J 1 base short, with 12 bases between. The CDR3 is 15 residues long. Concerning this clone: Its antigen is unidentified.

Generated by immunoSEQ multiplex PCR, the TCRdb table keeps only in-frame clones and is missing some. The sample lists some 61,000 clones, 84% occurring once. The chain joins TRBV6-5 to TRBJ2-3; D tentatively fits TRBD1 or TRBD2 (5 bases each). Material: PBMCs, obtained from a glioma patient whose treatment included an IDH1 peptide vaccine. The source of this sequence is a man between 18 and 35 years old with glioma. CDR3 region: CASSWDVQGTDTQYF. DNA of the CDR3: TGTGCCAGCAGTTGGGACGTTCAAGGCACAGATACGCAGTATTTT.